The 17 T cell receptor beta chains presented below share a single source sample, sequenced in a study of T cells after yellow fever vaccination. From the 5' RACE reads, TCRdb called clonotypes with MiXCR, one entry per CDR3 protein. The table shows 100,000 to 150,000 distinct CDR3 sequences, with about 7.8% occurring only once. Here the sequenced sample was CD4+ T cells sorted from PBMCs, taken about 49 days after the first yellow fever vaccination. These receptors were collected from a young man who received the YFV17D yellow fever vaccine.

Many counts were recorded for this clonotype. The chain employs TRBV30 and TRBJ2-2, with D possibly matching TRBD1 (6 bases). The V end lost 8 bases, the J end lost 1 base, and 8 bases lay between the germline ends. The CDR3 is 12 amino acids. Germline V gene data show CDR1 as GTSNPN and CDR2 as SVGIG (reference sequence). In nucleotides, the CDR3 is TGTGCCCGGACAGAGAACACCGGGGAGCTGTTTTTT. The encoded protein is CARTENTGELFF.

This clonotype was seen more than once but under ten times. The chain couples TRBV7-2 to TRBJ2-7, with 8 bases matching TRBD2. Germline V gives CDR1 SGHTA, CDR2 FQGNSA. This CDR3 region has 16 residues. The trim removed 0 bases at V and 3 bases at J, leaving 7 bases unmatched. CDR3 nucleotides: TGTGCCAGCAGCTTAGCGGTCATAGCGGGGCTCTACGAGCAGTACTTC. Residues: CASSLAVIAGLYEQYF.

This clonotype was observed many times. The chain recombines TRBV5-1 with TRBJ2-7; D is unclear. The ends were cut back, 0 bases at V and 3 bases at J, with 10 bases in the middle. Germline CDR1 SGHRS, CDR2 YFSETQ. The CDR3 is made up of 14 amino acids. The CDR3 DNA reads TGCGCCAGCAGCTTGGAGGCACAGAACTACGAGCAGTACTTC. Translation: CASSLEAQNYEQYF.

This clonotype was found many times. The rearrangement links TRBV7-8 to TRBJ1-2; D gene ambiguous. Germline V gene lookup returns CDR1 SGHVS and CDR2 FQNEAQ. CDR3 length: 14 amino acids. V lost 2 bases to trimming and J lost 7 bases, with 14 bases between them. CDR3 sequence (DNA): TGTGCCAGCAGCTTACGAGCTGGATTAATTGGCTACACCTTC. Translating it yields CASSLRAGLIGYTF.

This clonotype was seen at least ten times. J is TRBJ1-1 and V is TRBV5-1; weak D call: TRBD1 (6 bases). This CDR3 spans 16 amino acids. V lost 7 bases, J lost 0 bases, and 19 bases lay in between. Germline-derived CDR1 and CDR2 are SGHRS and YFSETQ. CDR3 nucleotides: TGCGCCAGCGCCCCGGGCCGGGGGCCTATGAACACTGAAGCTTTCTTT. It is translated as CASAPGRGPMNTEAFF.

This clonotype was recorded many times. The chain links TRBV4-1 to TRBJ1-4; no firm D call. The CDR3 runs 17 residues. The germline V and J ends were trimmed by 1 base and 0 bases, with 12 bases remaining between them. The germline V gene encodes CDR1 MGHRA and CDR2 YSYEKL. CDR3: CASSQGPLKATNEKLFF. The CDR3 coding sequence is TGCGCCAGCAGCCAAGGCCCGCTTAAAGCAACTAATGAAAAACTGTTTTTT.

This clonotype was recorded many times. The DNA for the CDR3 is TGCGCCAGCAGCTTGCGGACAGGGCGCTCTGGAAACACCATATATTTT. Translation: CASSLRTGRSGNTIYF. The V and J genes are TRBV5-1 and TRBJ1-3, with TRBD1 matching over 8 bases. This CDR3 has 16 amino acids. V shed 1 base and J 0 bases; nucleotides not matched to a gene: 3. Looked up from germline, CDR1 is SGHRS and CDR2 is YFSETQ.

V usage is TRBV12-3 or TRBV12-4 and J usage is TRBJ2-3, with 8 nucleotides matching TRBD2. The CDR3 is made up of 19 amino acids. The CDR3: CTRSFPFPFGAGEADTQYF. The CDR3 nucleotides read TGTACCCGCAGTTTCCCCTTCCCCTTCGGAGCGGGGGAAGCAGATACGCAGTATTTT.

This clonotype was counted many times. The chain couples TRBV11-2 to TRBJ1-1, with TRBD1 matching 7 bases. The V and J ends lost 7 bases and 1 base, in that order; junction bases with no gene match: 3. CDR1 SGHAT and CDR2 FQNNGV come from the germline V gene. The CDR3 length is 13 residues. The CDR3 DNA reads TGTGCCAGCAAAGGGACAGAGAACACTGAAGCTTTCTTT. It codes for CASKGTENTEAFF.

This clonotype came up many times. This chain uses TRBV27 with TRBJ2-3; the D is unclear. Trimming took 3 bases from V and 2 from J, leaving 12 bases between them. CDR3 length: 15 amino acids. Germline CDR1 is MNHEY and CDR2 is SMNVEV (reference sequence). CDR3 sequence reads: CASSFRVLSTDTQYF. CDR3 DNA: TGTGCCAGCAGTTTTAGGGTTCTCTCCACAGATACGCAGTATTTT.

The chain uses TRBV7-3 and TRBJ2-1; D not certain. Germline V gives CDR1 SGHTA, CDR2 FQGTGA. V was clipped by 8 bases and J by 9 bases, with 14 bases between them. The CDR3 contains 12 residues. CDR3: CASGRAPTEQFF. The CDR3 DNA sequence: TGTGCCAGCGGCCGGGCCCCAACTGAGCAGTTCTTC.

This clonotype was recorded many times. The chain couples TRBV29-1 to TRBJ2-3; no clear D gene. The CDR3 extends over 16 amino acids. The germline V gene has CDR1 SQVTM and CDR2 ANQGSEA. V was pared by 4 bases and J by 2 bases, with 19 bases between. The DNA for the CDR3 is TGCAGCGTTGTATTTGCGACCGCCCTAACCACAGATACGCAGTATTTT. Its protein product is CSVVFATALTTDTQYF.

This chain uses TRBV20-1 with TRBJ2-5; possibly TRBD2 for D (5 bases). The germline V and J ends were trimmed by 5 bases and 5 bases, with 15 bases remaining between them. The CDR3 extends over 13 amino acids. Germline values: CDR1 DFQATT, CDR2 SNEGSKA (reference sequence). The CDR3 DNA reads TGCAGTGCTGTCCCGGGGTATTCTGAGACCCAGTACTTC. The encoded protein is CSAVPGYSETQYF.

At least ten counts were recorded for this clonotype. The rearrangement joins TRBV7-3 to TRBJ2-5; D is unclear. Looked up from germline, CDR1 is SGHTA and CDR2 is FQGTGA. The ends were cut back, 4 bases at V and 2 bases at J, with 8 bases in the middle. The CDR3 sequence is 13 residues long. CDR3 residues: CASSSDGQETQYF. The CDR3 bases are TGTGCCAGCAGCTCCGACGGACAAGAGACCCAGTACTTC.

This clonotype was counted ten times or more. The chain uses TRBV29-1 and TRBJ2-1; 11 bases fit TRBD2. Germline V lookup: CDR1 SQVTM, CDR2 ANQGSEA. With 4 bases clipped from V and 9 bases from J, the junction kept 11 bases outside the gene matches. The CDR3 is made up of 15 amino acids. CDR3 nucleotides: TGCAGCGTTGCCCCATTAGCGGGGGGGCTCGGTGAGCAGTTCTTC. It codes for CSVAPLAGGLGEQFF.

Ten or more counts support this clonotype. This sequence joins TRBV7-2 and TRBJ2-5, with D tentatively TRBD2 (6 bases). This CDR3 has 14 amino acids. V lost 3 bases and J 5 bases, leaving 13 bases between the germline ends. Germline lookup yields CDR1 SGHTA and CDR2 FQGNSA. The DNA of the CDR3 is TGTGCCAGCAGCTTCGGGGCAGGAGGGGAGACCCAGTACTTC. It translates to CASSFGAGGETQYF. Supplemented by reference TRBV7-2 and TRBJ2-5, the full variable domain reads GAGVSQSPSNKVTEKGKDVELRCDPISGHTALYWYRQSLGQGLEFLIYFQGNSAPDKSGLPSDRFSAERTGGSVSTLTIQRTQQEDSAVYLCASSFGAGGETQYFGPGTRLLVL.

This clonotype occurred many times. The chain recombines TRBV25-1 with TRBJ1-6; no clear D gene. Per germline, CDR1 MGHDK and CDR2 SYGVNS. This CDR3 has 16 residues. V was trimmed by 2 bases and J by 2 bases, leaving 10 bases between them. Here the CDR3 DNA reads TGTGCCAGCAGTGAAGGAAGGAGTACCTATAATTCACCCCTCCACTTT. It translates to CASSEGRSTYNSPLHF.